This TCR beta chain was captured by sequencing in a study of blood T cell repertoires in COVID-19. Study as a whole: Whether acute or convalescent, the COVID-19 samples came from the United States, Italy and Spain.

Trimming removed 8 bases at V and 1 base at J, with 15 bases between. The CDR3 extends over 14 amino acids. CDR1 and CDR2 from the germline V gene are SEHNR and FQNEAQ (reference sequence). Original processing methods: Reference gene primers were amplified, and this amplification served to estimate nucleated cell counts. Assay used: immunoSEQ multiplex PCR; TCRdb lists only in-frame clones, some missing. D and trimming come from the DNA, and the V and J calls and clone size come from that table. Among hundreds of thousands of clones, 87% were seen once, and the ten largest hold 8.5% to 10%. The study recruited people aged roughly 18 to 89 years across about two dozen US areas.

The V call is TRBV7-9, the J call TRBJ2-7; D might be TRBD1 (6 bases). Sequenced sample: PBMCs or T cells enriched from blood (not recorded which). This clonotype was sampled from a woman aged 18-35 years who had recovered from COVID-19. This CDR3 is CASSSSGASYEQYF. The DNA of the CDR3 is TGTGCCAGCTCTAGCTCAGGGGCTTCCTACGAGCAGTACTTC.